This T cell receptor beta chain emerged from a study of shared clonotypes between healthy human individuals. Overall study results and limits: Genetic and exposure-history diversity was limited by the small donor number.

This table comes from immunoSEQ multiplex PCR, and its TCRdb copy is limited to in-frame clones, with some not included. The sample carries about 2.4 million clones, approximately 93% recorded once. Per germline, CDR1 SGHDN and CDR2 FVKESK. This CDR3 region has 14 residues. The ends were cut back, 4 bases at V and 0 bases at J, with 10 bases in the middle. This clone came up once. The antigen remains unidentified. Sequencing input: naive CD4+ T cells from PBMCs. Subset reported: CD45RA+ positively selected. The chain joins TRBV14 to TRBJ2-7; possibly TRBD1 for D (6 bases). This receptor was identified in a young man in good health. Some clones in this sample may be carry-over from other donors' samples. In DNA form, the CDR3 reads TGTGCCAGCAGCCGTAGGGGGATCTCCTACGAGCAGTACTTC. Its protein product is CASSRRGISYEQYF. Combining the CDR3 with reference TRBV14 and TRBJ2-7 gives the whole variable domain EAGVTQFPSHSVIEKGQTVTLRCDPISGHDNLYWYRRVMGKEIKFLLHFVKESKQDESGMPNNRFLAERTGGTYSTLKVQPAELEDSGVYFCASSRRGISYEQYFGPGTRLTVT.